The next 15 T cell receptor beta chains were all read from a single sample in a study of glioma-infiltrating T cells after dendritic cell vaccination. Repertoires were generated with immunoSEQ multiplex PCR, while TCRdb's copy carries only in-frame clones and drops some. The data contain about 38,000 clones, about 80% of them seen just once; the ten biggest clones take up more than 7%. Here the sequenced sample was blood, taken before dendritic cell vaccination. The receptors come from a human donor with glioblastoma.

In its sample, this clone was seen once. The V call is TRBV19, the J call TRBJ1-4; TRBD1 agrees at 7 bases. Trimming cost V 3 bases and J 7 bases; bases outside gene matches: 8. Per the germline V gene, CDR1 is LNHDA and CDR2 is SQIVND (reference sequence). The CDR3 covers 15 residues. CDR3 loop: CASSIRDRATEKLFF. CDR3 sequence (DNA): TGTGCCAGTAGTATCCGCGACAGGGCGACTGAAAAACTGTTTTTT.

V gene TRBV5-1 combines with J gene TRBJ1-2; tentatively, D is TRBD1 (6 bases). The CDR3 extends over 13 amino acids. V was pared by 7 bases and J by 12 bases, with 22 bases between. CDR1 is SGHRS and CDR2 is YFSETQ in the germline V gene. CDR3 loop: CASSQGLAPGNTF. Here the CDR3 DNA reads TGCGCCAGCTCACAGGGCCTCGCGCCCGGGAACACCTTC.

The DNA of the CDR3 is TGTGCCAGCAGCCCTGCGGGAGCGGGGGGTTTTGGGGAGACCCAGTACTTC. Translation gives CASSPAGAGGFGETQYF. The rearrangement joins TRBV7-2 to TRBJ2-5; 9 bases are a match to TRBD2. The length of the CDR3 is 17 residues. CDR1 and CDR2 from the germline V gene are SGHTA and FQGNSA. The V gene end was trimmed by 5 bases and the J gene end by 5 bases; junction bases not matched to a gene: 15.

In its sample, this clone was seen once. The chain joins TRBV6-1 to TRBJ2-3; 8 bases match TRBD2. CDR1 MNHNS and CDR2 SASEGT come from the germline V gene. The CDR3 runs to 14 residues. V lost 3 bases to trimming and J lost 2 bases; unmatched junction nucleotides: 1. The CDR3 is CASSDSGVTDTQYF. The CDR3 DNA reads TGTGCCAGCAGTGATAGCGGGGTCACAGATACGCAGTATTTT.

In nucleotides, the CDR3 is TGTGCCAGCAGCTCCTTCGACAGGGGGGACTATGGCTACACCTTC. Encoded protein: CASSSFDRGDYGYTF. The chain links TRBV11-2 to TRBJ1-2; 9 nucleotides line up with TRBD1. The ends lost 4 bases at V and 3 bases at J; junction bases unmatched: 6. Germline V gene data show CDR1 as SGHAT and CDR2 as FQNNGV. The CDR3 is made up of 15 amino acids.

V usage is TRBV28 and J usage is TRBJ1-1; possible D gene TRBD1, 6 bases. This CDR3 is built from 16 residues. Germline values: CDR1 MDHEN, CDR2 SYDVKM. V lost 8 bases to trimming and J lost 3 bases, with 22 bases between them. CDR3 in amino acids: CASPPSIQGEDTEAFF. The CDR3 DNA reads TGTGCCAGCCCCCCATCCATACAGGGAGAGGACACTGAAGCTTTCTTT.

In DNA, the CDR3 is TGCGCCAGCAGTCGGGGGGCCAGCTATGGCTACACCTTC. This gives the protein CASSRGASYGYTF. The chain uses TRBV5-1 and TRBJ1-2; D may be TRBD1 (6 bases). CDR1 and CDR2 from the germline V gene are SGHRS and YFSETQ. V was clipped by 5 bases and J by 4 bases, with 12 bases between them. The CDR3 loop spans 13 amino acids.

V and J are TRBV28 and TRBJ1-5, with TRBD1 identical over 8 bases. This CDR3 comprises 15 residues. The ends lost 8 bases at V and 2 bases at J; junction bases unmatched: 8. Per the germline V gene, CDR1 is MDHEN and CDR2 is SYDVKM. CDR3: CASGSSDRGNQPQHF. The CDR3 DNA reads TGTGCCAGCGGTTCCTCGGACAGGGGCAATCAGCCCCAGCATTTT.

The chain recombines TRBV27 with TRBJ2-7, with 8 bases aligning to TRBD2. After removal of 3 bases from V and 0 bases from J, the junction contained 1 base not matched to a gene. Per germline, CDR1 MNHEY and CDR2 SMNVEV (reference sequence). The CDR3 covers 14 residues. This CDR3 reads CASSFGTSSYEQYF. The CDR3 DNA reads as TGTGCCAGCAGTTTCGGGACTAGCTCCTACGAGCAGTACTTC.

Only one count was recorded for this clone. The V and J genes are TRBV5-6 and TRBJ2-1; the D gene is possibly TRBD1 (5 bases). The CDR3 loop spans 16 amino acids. Per germline, CDR1 SGHDT and CDR2 YYEEEE. V was cut by 1 base and J by 9 bases, with 20 bases left in between. The chain's CDR3 is CASSLFQMSLGREQFF. CDR3 in DNA: TGTGCCAGCAGCTTGTTTCAAATGTCGTTGGGGCGTGAGCAGTTCTTC.

The gene calls are TRBV5-1 and TRBJ1-1; no firm D call. Trimming cost V 3 bases and J 6 bases, with 12 bases left between them. The CDR3 contains 13 residues. Germline CDR1 reads SGHRS; CDR2 reads YFSETQ. In DNA form, the CDR3 reads TGCGCCAGCAGCTCCCCCACGAGGGCTGAAGCTTTCTTT. Its protein is CASSSPTRAEAFF.

This chain connects TRBV19 to TRBJ2-1; a weak D match, TRBD1 (5 bases). The length of the CDR3 is 14 residues. The germline V and J ends were trimmed by 1 base and 5 bases, with 9 bases remaining between them. Germline loops: CDR1 LNHDA, CDR2 SQIVND (reference sequence). This CDR3 reads CASSIVQVNNEQFF. As DNA, the CDR3 is TGTGCCAGTAGTATAGTACAGGTTAACAATGAGCAGTTCTTC.

The chain combines TRBV7-2 with TRBJ1-2; perhaps TRBD1 as D (6 bases). The V gene's germline CDR1 is SGHTA and CDR2 FQGNSA. The length of the CDR3 is 14 residues. Trimming shortened V by 5 bases and J by 8 bases, and 18 bases separated the two germline ends. The CDR3 DNA reads TGTGCCAGCAGCCTTACAAACAGGGTACAAGGCTACACCTTC. As protein: CASSLTNRVQGYTF. The whole variable domain, filled in from reference TRBV7-2 and TRBJ1-2, reads GAGVSQSPSNKVTEKGKDVELRCDPISGHTALYWYRQSLGQGLEFLIYFQGNSAPDKSGLPSDRFSAERTGGSVSTLTIQRTQQEDSAVYLCASSLTNRVQGYTFGSGTRLTVV.

This clone is a singleton in its sample. The chain uses TRBV27 and TRBJ2-2; 10 bases map to TRBD2. This CDR3 is 16 amino acids long. The junction had 3 bases not matched to a gene; V was cut back by 5 bases and J by 0 bases. CDR1 MNHEY and CDR2 SMNVEV come from the germline V gene (reference sequence). The CDR3 is CASSPSGGANTGELFF. As DNA, the CDR3 is TGTGCCAGCAGTCCCAGCGGGGGGGCGAACACCGGGGAGCTGTTTTTT.

The chain joins TRBV4-3 to TRBJ1-3, with D uncertain. The CDR3 totals 15 residues. Germline CDR1 and CDR2: LGHNA and YSLEER. The V end lost 4 bases, the J end lost 0 bases, and 10 bases lay between the germline ends. DNA of the CDR3: TGCGCCAGCAGCCCGGCAGAGGGCTCTGGAAACACCATATATTTT. This encodes CASSPAEGSGNTIYF.